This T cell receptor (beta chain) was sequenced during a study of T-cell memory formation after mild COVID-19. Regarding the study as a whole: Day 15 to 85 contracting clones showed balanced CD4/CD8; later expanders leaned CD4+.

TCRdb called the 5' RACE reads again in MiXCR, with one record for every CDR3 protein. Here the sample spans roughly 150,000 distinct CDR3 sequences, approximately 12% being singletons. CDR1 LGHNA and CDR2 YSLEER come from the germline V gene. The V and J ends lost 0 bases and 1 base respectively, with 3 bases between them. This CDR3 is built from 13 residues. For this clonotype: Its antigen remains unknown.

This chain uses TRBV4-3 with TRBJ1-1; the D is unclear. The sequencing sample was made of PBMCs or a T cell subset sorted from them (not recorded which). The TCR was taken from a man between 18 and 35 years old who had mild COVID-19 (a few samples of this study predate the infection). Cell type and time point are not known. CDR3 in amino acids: CASSQERNTEAFF. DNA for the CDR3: TGCGCCAGCAGCCAAGAGAGGAACACTGAAGCTTTCTTT.